This T cell receptor beta chain is from a study of radiotherapy plus CTLA-4 blockade in lung cancer. As for the study in general: Around 18% of enrolled patients responded objectively, and about 31% had disease control. Broader study findings: Increased serum interferon-beta after radiation also reportedly predicted response strongly. Radiotherapy was combined with ipilimumab, and tumor-derived TCR clones then expanded in blood.

This table comes from immunoSEQ multiplex PCR, and its TCRdb copy is limited to in-frame clones, with some not included. The sample carries 85,000 to 90,000 clones, around nine tenths recorded once. Germline V CDR1 and CDR2: SGHRS, YFSETQ. This CDR3 contains 13 residues. Trimming took 7 bases from V and 3 from J, leaving 10 bases between them. CTLA-4 blockade with ipilimumab, together with focal radiation, was given to patients with chemo-refractory metastatic non-small-cell lung cancer. The table lists this clone with a count of one. What it binds is not known. The source material was peripheral blood, sampled from a patient treated with radiotherapy plus ipilimumab. This chain joins TRBV5-1 and TRBJ2-2; D possibly corresponds to TRBD1 (7 bases). The TCR comes from a human donor with non-small cell lung cancer that progressed on radiotherapy plus ipilimumab. The CDR3 here is CASCRGDTGELFF. DNA for the CDR3: TGCGCCAGCTGCAGGGGGGACACCGGGGAGCTGTTTTTT.